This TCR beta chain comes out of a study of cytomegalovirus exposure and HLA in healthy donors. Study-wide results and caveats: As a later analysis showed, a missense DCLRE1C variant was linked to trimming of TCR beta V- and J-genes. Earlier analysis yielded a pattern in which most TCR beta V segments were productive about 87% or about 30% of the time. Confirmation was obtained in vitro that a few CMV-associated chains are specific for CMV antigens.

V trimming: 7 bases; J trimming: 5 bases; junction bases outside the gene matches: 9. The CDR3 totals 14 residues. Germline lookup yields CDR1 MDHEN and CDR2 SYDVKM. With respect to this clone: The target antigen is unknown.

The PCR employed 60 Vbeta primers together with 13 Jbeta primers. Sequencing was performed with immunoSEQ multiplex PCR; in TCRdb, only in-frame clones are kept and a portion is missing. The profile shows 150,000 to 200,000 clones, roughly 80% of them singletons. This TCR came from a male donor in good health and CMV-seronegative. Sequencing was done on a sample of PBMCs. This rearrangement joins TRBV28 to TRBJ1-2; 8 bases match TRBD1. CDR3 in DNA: TGTGCCAGCATCGATCTGGACAGGGAATATGGCTACACCTTC. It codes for CASIDLDREYGYTF.